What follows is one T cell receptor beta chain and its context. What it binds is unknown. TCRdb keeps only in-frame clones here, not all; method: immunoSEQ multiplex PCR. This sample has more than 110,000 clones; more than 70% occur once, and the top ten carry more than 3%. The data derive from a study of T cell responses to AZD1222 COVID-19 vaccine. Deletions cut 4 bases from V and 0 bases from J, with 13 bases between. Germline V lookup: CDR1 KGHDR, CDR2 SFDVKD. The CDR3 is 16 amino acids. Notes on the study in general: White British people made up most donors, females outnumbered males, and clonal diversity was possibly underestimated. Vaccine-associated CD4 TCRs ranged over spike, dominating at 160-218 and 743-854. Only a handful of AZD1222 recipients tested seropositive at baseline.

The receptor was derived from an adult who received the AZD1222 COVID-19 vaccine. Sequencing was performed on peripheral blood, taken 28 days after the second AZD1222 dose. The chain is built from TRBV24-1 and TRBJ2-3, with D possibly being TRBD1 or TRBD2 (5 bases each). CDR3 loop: CATSDPGRTSTDTQYF. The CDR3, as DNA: TGTGCCACCAGTGACCCGGGACGGACTAGCACAGATACGCAGTATTTT.